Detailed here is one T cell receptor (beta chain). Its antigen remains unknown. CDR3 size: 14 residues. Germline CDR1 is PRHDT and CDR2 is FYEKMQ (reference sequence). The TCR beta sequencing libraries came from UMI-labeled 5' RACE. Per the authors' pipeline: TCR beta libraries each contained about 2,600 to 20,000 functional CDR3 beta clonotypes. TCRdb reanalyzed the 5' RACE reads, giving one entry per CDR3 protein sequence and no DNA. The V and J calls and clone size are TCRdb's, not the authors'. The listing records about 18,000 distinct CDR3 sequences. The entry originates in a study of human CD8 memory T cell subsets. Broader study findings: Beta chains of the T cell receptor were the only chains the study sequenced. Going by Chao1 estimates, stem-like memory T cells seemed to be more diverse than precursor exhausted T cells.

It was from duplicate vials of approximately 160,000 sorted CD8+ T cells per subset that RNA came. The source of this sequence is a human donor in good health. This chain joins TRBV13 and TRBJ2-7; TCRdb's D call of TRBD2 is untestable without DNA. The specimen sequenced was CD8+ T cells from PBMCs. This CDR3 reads CASSLASSGVEQYF.